This TCR beta chain was identified during a study of Ad26.COV2.S vaccination and SARS-CoV-2 variants. On the study more broadly: Donor was in the COV1001 Ad26.COV2.S trial arm. Dosing was one shot or two shots 56 days apart. The study's findings and limits: Total T cell responses may have been underestimated by the TCR breadth and depth analyses.

Treatment indicated: some 19 received Ad26.COV2.S at low or high dose, single or two shots; several received placebo; per-sample allocation not given. The samples were gathered on day 63 after the first injection of vaccine or placebo. Donation came from an adult in Boston who was aged 18-55 years. From germline, CDR1 is LNHDA and CDR2 SQIVND (reference sequence). CDR3 length: 14 amino acids. J was trimmed by 6 bases and V by 6 bases; bases with no gene match: 6. Sequenced by immunoSEQ multiplex PCR; TCRdb stores in-frame clones only, minus some. This sample yields about 330,000 clones, of which roughly nine tenths are seen a single time; around 5.5% belongs to the top ten. A note on this clone: Its cognate antigen is unknown.

The V gene is TRBV19, the J gene TRBJ2-5, with 11 bases fitting TRBD1. This sequence originates from a person between 18 and 60 years old who received the Ad26.COV2.S COVID-19 vaccine or a placebo. The sequencing here drew on peripheral blood, taken in a trial of Ad26.COV2.S vaccine versus placebo. The DNA for the CDR3 is TGTGCCAGTAGCCGGGACAGGGGGAGGAAGACCCAGTACTTC. Its translation: CASSRDRGRKTQYF.